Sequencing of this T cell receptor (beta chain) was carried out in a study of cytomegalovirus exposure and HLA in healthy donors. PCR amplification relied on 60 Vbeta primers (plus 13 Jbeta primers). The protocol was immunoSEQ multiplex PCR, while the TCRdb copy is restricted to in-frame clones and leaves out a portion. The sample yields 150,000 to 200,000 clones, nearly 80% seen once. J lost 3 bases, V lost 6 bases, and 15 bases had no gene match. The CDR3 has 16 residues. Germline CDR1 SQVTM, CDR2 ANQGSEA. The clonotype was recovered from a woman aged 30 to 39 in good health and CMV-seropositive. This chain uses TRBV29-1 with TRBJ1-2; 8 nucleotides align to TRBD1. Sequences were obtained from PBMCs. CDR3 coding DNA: TGCAGCGTGGGGGACAGGCGGTCCACCCTTTACTATGGCTACACCTTC. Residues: CSVGDRRSTLYYGYTF.